Detailed here is one T cell receptor (beta chain). Its antigen is still unknown. Replicate PCRs run on sorted subsets employed 200 to 250 ng DNA, approximately 30,000 T cell genomes. Methods used by the authors: Filtering differed for immunoSEQ, which gave only junction sequences without quality scores. TCRdb's table, derived via immunoSEQ multiplex PCR, lists solely in-frame clones and lacks some. V and J calls and clone size are copied from that table; D and trimming were computed from the DNA. The repertoire has around 2,000,000 clones, just under 95% of them found once; the top ten carry 0.85% to 1.3%. As defined, naive CD8 cells were CD45RO-negative and positively selected for CCR7, with terminally differentiated effector memory CD45RA+ cells excluded. The V gene's germline CDR1 is MNHEY and CDR2 SVGAGI. The CDR3 extends over 13 amino acids. Deletions cut 6 bases from V and 1 base from J, with 10 bases between.

These data originate in a study of shared clonotypes between healthy human individuals. Study results and caveats: Generally, naive subsets (rather than memory subsets) showed larger estimated richness.

This sequence originates from a man aged 18 to 30 in good health. The genes are TRBV6-5 and TRBJ2-7; no definite D call. Sequencing was carried out using naive CD8+ T cells sorted from blood. CDR3 sequence reads: CASSLDQSYEQYF. The CDR3 DNA reads as TGTGCCAGCAGCCTCGACCAATCCTACGAGCAGTACTTC.